The source of this TCR beta chain is a study of human T cells and chemical hapten exposure. Library preparation tagged each individual cDNA molecule with a unique molecular identifier. TCRdb ran MiXCR on the RACE reads and lists one entry per CDR3 protein. The sample holds fewer than 130,000 distinct CDR3 sequences; approximately 11% are singletons and the top ten take approximately 3.5%. The CDR3 spans 16 residues. With 6 bases removed from V and 5 bases from J, the gap between germline ends came to 22 bases. Germline lookup yields CDR1 KGHSH and CDR2 LQKENI. This clonotype was observed many times. Time point indicated: patch test 1, 2 weeks after DPC sensitization. Treatment given: therapeutic diphenylcyclopropenone sensitization with weekly scalp DPC.

The sample was whole blood, taken in connection with sensitization to the hapten diphenylcyclopropenone (DPC). This rearrangement joins TRBV18 to TRBJ2-5; D gene unclear. The clonotype originates from a woman between 40 and 50 years old with alopecia areata. Some clones in this sample may be carry-over from other donors' samples. The CDR3 sequence: CASSVSPYSSAETQYF. Written as DNA, the CDR3 is TGTGCCAGCTCTGTGTCCCCCTACTCCTCGGCGGAGACCCAGTACTTC.